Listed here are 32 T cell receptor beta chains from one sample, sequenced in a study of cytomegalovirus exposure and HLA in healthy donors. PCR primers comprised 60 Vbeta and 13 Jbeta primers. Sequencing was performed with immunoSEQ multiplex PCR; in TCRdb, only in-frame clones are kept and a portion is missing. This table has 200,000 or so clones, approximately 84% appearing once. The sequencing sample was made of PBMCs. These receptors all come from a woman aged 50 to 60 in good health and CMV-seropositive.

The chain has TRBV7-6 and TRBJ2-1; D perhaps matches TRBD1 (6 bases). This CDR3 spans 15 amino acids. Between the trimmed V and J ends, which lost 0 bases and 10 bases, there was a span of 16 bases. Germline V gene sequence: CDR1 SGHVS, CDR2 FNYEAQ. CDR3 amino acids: CASSLAGQPGQEQFF. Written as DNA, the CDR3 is TGTGCCAGCAGCTTAGCTGGACAACCTGGACAGGAGCAGTTCTTC.

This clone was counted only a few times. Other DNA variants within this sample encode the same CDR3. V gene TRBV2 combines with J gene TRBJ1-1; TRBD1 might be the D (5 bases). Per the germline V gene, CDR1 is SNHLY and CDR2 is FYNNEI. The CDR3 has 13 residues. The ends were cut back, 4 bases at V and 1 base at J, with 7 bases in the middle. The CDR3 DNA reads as TGTGCCAGCAGTGCCCAGGGGAACACTGAAGCTTTCTTT. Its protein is CASSAQGNTEAFF.

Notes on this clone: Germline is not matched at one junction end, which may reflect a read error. CDR3 nucleotides: TGTGCCGGCAGCCCTGGACTAGCGGGGGGAGGAGAGACCCAGTACTTC. Its translation is CAGSPGLAGGGETQYF. The chain uses TRBV7-9 and TRBJ2-5, with TRBD2 matching 14 bases. The CDR3 sequence is 16 residues long. The V gene's germline CDR1 is SEHNR and CDR2 FQNEAQ (reference sequence). The full variable domain, rest sourced from reference TRBV7-9 and TRBJ2-5, is DTGVSQNPRHKITKRGQNVTFRCDPISEHNRLYWYRQTLGQGPEFLTYFQNEAQLEKSRLLSDRFSAERPKGSFSTLEIQRTEQGDSAMYLCAGSPGLAGGGETQYFGPGTRLLVL.

In nucleotides, the CDR3 is TGTGCCAGCAGCGAAGGGGGCGTTTACAATTGGGATGAAGCTTTCTTT. It codes for CASSEGGVYNWDEAFF. This sequence joins TRBV9 and TRBJ1-1; TRBD1 matches at 7 bases. Trimming took 3 bases from V and 7 from J; bases not matched to a gene: 15. The CDR3 sequence is 16 residues long. Germline CDR1 and CDR2: SGDLS and YYNGEE.

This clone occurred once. The CDR3, as DNA: TGTGCCAGCAGCCGAGGACAGGGCTATGGCTACACCTTC. Translating it yields CASSRGQGYGYTF. V and J are TRBV6-5 and TRBJ1-2; the match to TRBD1 covers 8 bases. Germline CDR1 reads MNHEY; CDR2 reads SVGAGI. CDR3 length: 13 residues. V dropped 6 bases and J dropped 4; count of bases not matched to a gene: 4.

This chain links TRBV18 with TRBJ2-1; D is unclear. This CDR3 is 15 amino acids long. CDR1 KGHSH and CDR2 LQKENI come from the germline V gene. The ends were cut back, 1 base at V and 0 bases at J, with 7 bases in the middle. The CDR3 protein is CASSPQAISYNEQFF. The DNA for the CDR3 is TGTGCCAGCTCACCACAAGCGATCTCCTACAATGAGCAGTTCTTC.

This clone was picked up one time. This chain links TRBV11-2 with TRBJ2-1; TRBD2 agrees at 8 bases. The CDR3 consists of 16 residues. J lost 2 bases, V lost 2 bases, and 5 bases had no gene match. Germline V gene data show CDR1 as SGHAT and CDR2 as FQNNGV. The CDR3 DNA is TGTGCCAGCAGCTTAATTTCGGGACTAGCCTACAATGAGCAGTTCTTC. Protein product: CASSLISGLAYNEQFF.

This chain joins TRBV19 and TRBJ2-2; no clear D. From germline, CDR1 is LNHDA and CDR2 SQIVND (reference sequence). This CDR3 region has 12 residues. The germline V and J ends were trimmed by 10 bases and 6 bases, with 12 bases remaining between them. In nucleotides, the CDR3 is TGTGCCACCCCTTCTAGTGCCGGGGAGCTGTTTTTT. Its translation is CATPSSAGELFF.

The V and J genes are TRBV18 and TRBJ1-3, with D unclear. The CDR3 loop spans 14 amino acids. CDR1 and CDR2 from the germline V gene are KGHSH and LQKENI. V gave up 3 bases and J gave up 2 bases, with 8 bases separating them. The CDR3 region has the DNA TGTGCCAGCTCACCCGGAGGGACTGGAAACACCATATATTTT. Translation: CASSPGGTGNTIYF. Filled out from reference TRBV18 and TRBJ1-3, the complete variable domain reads NAGVMQNPRHLVRRRGQEARLRCSPMKGHSHVYWYRQLPEEGLKFMVYLQKENIIDESGMPKERFSAEFPKEGPSILRIQQVVRGDSAAYFCASSPGGTGNTIYFGEGSWLTVV.

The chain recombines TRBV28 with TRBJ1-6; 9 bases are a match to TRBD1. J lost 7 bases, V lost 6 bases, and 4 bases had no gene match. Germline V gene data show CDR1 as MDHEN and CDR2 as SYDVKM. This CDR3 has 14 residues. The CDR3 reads CASSRDRENSPLHF. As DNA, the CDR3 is TGTGCCAGCAGCAGGGACAGGGAGAATTCACCCCTCCACTTT.

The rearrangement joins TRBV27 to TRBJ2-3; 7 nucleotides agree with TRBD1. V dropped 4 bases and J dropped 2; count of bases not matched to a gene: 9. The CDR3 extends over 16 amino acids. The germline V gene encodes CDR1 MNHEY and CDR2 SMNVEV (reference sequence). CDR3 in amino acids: CASSWNEDRNTDTQYF. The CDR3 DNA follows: TGTGCCAGCAGTTGGAATGAGGACAGGAACACAGATACGCAGTATTTT.

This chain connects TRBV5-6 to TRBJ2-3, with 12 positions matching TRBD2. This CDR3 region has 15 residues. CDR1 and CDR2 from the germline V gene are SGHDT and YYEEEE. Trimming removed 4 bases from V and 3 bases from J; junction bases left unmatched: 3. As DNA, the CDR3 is TGTGCCAGCAGCCCGCTAGCGGGGGGGACAGATACGCAGTATTTT. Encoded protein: CASSPLAGGTDTQYF.

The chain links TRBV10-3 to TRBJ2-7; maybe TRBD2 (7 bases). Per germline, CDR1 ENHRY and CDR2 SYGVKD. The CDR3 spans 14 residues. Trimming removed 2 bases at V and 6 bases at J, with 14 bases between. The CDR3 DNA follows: TGTGCCATCAGTGAGGCGGGGGCACCTGGCGAGCAGTACTTC. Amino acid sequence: CAISEAGAPGEQYF.

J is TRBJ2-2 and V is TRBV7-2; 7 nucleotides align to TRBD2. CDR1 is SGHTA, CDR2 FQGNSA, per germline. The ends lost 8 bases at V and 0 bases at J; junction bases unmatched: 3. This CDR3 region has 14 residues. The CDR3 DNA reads TGTGCCAGCGGGGGGGGGACGAACACCGGGGAGCTGTTTTTT. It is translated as CASGGGTNTGELFF.

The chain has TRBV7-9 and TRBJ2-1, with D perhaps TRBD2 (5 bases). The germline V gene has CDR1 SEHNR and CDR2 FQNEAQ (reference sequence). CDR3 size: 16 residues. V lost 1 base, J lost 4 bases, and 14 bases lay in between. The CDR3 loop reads CASSLGGILLYNEQFF. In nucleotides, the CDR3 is TGTGCCAGCAGCTTAGGAGGGATTCTGTTGTACAATGAGCAGTTCTTC.

CDR3 amino acids: CASSLGRGRGGLTGELFF. CDR3 DNA sequence: TGTGCCAGCAGCTTAGGGCGCGGGCGGGGGGGCCTCACCGGGGAGCTGTTTTTT. The V and J genes are TRBV7-2 and TRBJ2-2; 9 bases map to TRBD2. Germline values: CDR1 SGHTA, CDR2 FQGNSA. With 1 base clipped from V and 4 bases from J, the junction kept 10 bases outside the gene matches. The CDR3 is 18 amino acids. Supplemented by reference TRBV7-2 and TRBJ2-2, the full variable domain reads GAGVSQSPSNKVTEKGKDVELRCDPISGHTALYWYRQSLGQGLEFLIYFQGNSAPDKSGLPSDRFSAERTGGSVSTLTIQRTQQEDSAVYLCASSLGRGRGGLTGELFFGEGSRLTVL.

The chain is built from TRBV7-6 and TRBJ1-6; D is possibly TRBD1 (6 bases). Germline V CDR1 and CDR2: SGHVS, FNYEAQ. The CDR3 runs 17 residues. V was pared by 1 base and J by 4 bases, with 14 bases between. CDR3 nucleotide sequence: TGTGCCAGCAGCTTAGAGTCGGGACACCTTTATAATTCACCCCTCCACTTT. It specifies CASSLESGHLYNSPLHF.

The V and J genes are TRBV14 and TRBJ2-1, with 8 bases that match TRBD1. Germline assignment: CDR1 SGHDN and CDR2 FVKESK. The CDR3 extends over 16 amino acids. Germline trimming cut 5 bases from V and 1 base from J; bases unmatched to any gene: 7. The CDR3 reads CASSLRQGLSYNEQFF. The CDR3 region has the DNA TGTGCCAGCAGCTTACGACAGGGGCTGTCCTACAATGAGCAGTTCTTC.

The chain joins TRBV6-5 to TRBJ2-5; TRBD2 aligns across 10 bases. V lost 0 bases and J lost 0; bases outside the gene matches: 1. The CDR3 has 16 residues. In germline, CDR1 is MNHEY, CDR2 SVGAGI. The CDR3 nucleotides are TGTGCCAGCAGTTACTCTAGCGGGGGGCACCAAGAGACCCAGTACTTC. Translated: CASSYSSGGHQETQYF.

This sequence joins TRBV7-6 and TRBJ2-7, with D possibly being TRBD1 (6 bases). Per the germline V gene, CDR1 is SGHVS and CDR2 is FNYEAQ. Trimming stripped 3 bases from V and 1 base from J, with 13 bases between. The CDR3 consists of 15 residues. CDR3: CASSFGQGLSYEQYF. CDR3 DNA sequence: TGTGCCAGCAGCTTCGGGCAGGGGCTGTCCTACGAGCAGTACTTC.

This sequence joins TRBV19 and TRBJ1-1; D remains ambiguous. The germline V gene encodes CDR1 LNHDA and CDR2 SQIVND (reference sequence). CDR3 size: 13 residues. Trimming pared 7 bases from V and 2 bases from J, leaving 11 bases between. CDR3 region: CASKSAANTEAFF. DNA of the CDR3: TGTGCCAGTAAATCGGCGGCAAACACTGAAGCTTTCTTT.

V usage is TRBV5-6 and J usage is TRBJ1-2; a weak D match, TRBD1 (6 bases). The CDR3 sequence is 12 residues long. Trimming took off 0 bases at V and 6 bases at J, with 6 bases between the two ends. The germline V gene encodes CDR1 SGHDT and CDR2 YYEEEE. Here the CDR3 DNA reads TGTGCCAGCAGCTTGGACAGGGATGGCTACACCTTC. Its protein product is CASSLDRDGYTF.

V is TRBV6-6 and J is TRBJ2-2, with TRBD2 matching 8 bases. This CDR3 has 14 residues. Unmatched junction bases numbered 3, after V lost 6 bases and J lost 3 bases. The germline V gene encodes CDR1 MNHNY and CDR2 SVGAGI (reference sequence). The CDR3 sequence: CASSRGGHTGELFF. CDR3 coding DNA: TGTGCCAGCAGCCGCGGGGGGCACACCGGGGAGCTGTTTTTT.

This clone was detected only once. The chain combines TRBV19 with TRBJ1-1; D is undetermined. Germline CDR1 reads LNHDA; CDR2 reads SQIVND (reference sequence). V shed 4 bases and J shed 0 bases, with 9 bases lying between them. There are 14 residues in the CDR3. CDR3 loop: CASSRGLLNTEAFF. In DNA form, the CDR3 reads TGTGCCAGTAGTAGAGGACTGTTGAACACTGAAGCTTTCTTT.

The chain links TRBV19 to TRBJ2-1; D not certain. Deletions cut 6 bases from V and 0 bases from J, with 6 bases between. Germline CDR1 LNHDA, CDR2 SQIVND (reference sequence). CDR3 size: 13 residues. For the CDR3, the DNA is TGTGCCAGTAGACTAAGCTCCTACAATGAGCAGTTCTTC. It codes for CASRLSSYNEQFF.

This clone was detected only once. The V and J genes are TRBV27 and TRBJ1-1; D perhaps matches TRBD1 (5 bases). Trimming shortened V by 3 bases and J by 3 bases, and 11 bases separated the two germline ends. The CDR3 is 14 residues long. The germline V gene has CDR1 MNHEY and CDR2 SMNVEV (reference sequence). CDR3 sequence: CASSFSKGYTEAFF. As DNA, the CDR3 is TGTGCCAGCAGTTTTAGCAAGGGGTACACTGAAGCTTTCTTT.

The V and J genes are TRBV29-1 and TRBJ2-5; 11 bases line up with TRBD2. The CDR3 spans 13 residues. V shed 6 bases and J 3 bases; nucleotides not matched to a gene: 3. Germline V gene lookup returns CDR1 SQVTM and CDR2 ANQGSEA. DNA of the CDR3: TGCAGCGTCCCGGGACTAGCGGAAGAGACCCAGTACTTC. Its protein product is CSVPGLAEETQYF.

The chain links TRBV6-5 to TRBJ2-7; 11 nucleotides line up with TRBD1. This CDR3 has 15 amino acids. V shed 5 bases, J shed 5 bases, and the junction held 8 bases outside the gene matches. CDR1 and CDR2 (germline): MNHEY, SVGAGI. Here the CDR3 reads CASSPPGQGDHEQYF. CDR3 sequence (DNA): TGTGCCAGCAGTCCCCCGGGACAGGGGGATCACGAGCAGTACTTC.

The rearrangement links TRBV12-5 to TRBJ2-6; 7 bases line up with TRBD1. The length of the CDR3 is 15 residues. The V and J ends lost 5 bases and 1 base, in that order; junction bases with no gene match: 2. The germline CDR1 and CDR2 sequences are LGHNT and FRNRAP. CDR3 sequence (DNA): TGTGCTAGTGGTACAGGGGCGTCTGGGGCCAACGTCCTGACTTTC. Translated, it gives CASGTGASGANVLTF.

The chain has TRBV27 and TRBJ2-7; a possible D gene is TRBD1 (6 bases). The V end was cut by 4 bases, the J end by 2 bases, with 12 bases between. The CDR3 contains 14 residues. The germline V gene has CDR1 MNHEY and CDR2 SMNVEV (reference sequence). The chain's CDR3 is CASSWGQPPYEQYF. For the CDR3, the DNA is TGTGCCAGCAGTTGGGGACAACCCCCCTACGAGCAGTACTTC.

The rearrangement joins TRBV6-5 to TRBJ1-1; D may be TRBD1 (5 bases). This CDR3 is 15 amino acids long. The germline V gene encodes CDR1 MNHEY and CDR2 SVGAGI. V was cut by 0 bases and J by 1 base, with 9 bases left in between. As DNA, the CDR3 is TGTGCCAGCAGTTACTCCGAGACAGCGAACACTGAAGCTTTCTTT. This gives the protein CASSYSETANTEAFF.

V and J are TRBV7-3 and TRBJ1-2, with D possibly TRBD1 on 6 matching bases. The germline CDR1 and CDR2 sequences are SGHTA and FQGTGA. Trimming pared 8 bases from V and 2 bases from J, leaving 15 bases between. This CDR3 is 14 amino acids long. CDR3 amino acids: CASLQGGENYGYTF. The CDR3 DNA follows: TGTGCCAGCTTACAGGGAGGGGAAAACTATGGCTACACCTTC.